Shown below are 22 T cell receptor beta chains from a single sample sequenced in a study of blood T cell repertoires in COVID-19. TCRdb keeps only in-frame clones here, not all; method: immunoSEQ multiplex PCR. This sample has about 13,000 clones; around 91% occur once, and the top ten carry less than 25%. Sequencing was performed on peripheral blood. The receptors shown here come from a human donor with active COVID-19. The donor label of this sample is uncertain.

The V gene is TRBV19, the J gene TRBJ2-5, with a tentative D call TRBD1 (6 bases). CDR3 length: 12 residues. Trimming took 6 bases from V and 6 from J, leaving 11 bases between them. Germline assignment: CDR1 LNHDA and CDR2 SQIVND (reference sequence). CDR3 sequence: CASSNRVQTQYF. The CDR3 nucleotides are TGTGCCAGTAGCAACAGGGTCCAGACCCAGTACTTC. Full variable domain (missing parts from reference TRBV19 and TRBJ2-5): DGGITQSPKYLFRKEGQNVTLSCEQNLNHDAMYWYRQDPGQGLRLIYYSQIVNDFQKGDIAEGYSVSREKKESFPLTVTSAQKNPTAFYLCASSNRVQTQYFGPGTRLLVL.

This chain uses TRBV12-3 or TRBV12-4 with TRBJ1-1; no definite D call. With 3 bases removed from V and 5 bases from J, the gap between germline ends came to 7 bases. CDR3 length equals 12 residues. CDR3 amino acids: CASSFDRTEAFF. DNA for the CDR3: TGTGCCAGCAGTTTTGATCGGACTGAAGCTTTCTTT.

This clone was recorded only once. The rearrangement links TRBV4-3 to TRBJ1-4, with D unresolved. The germline V and J ends were trimmed by 1 base and 8 bases, with 11 bases remaining between them. CDR1 and CDR2 (germline): LGHNA, YSLEER. CDR3 length equals 14 residues. The CDR3 nucleotides are TGCGCCAGCAGCCAAGCACGGGGTTTAGAAAAACTGTTTTTT. Translated: CASSQARGLEKLFF.

The chain is built from TRBV15 and TRBJ2-3, with unresolved D. CDR1 is LNHNV, CDR2 YYDKDF, per germline (reference sequence). V lost 5 bases to trimming and J lost 3 bases, with 6 bases between them. The CDR3 spans 12 residues. The CDR3 DNA sequence: TGTGCCACCAGCTTAACAACAGATACGCAGTATTTT. Translating it yields CATSLTTDTQYF.

In this sample, this clone turned up once. The rearrangement uses TRBV7-2 and TRBJ1-2, with TRBD1 identical over 9 bases. Trimming took 1 base from V and 7 from J; bases not matched to a gene: 7. Germline CDR1 and CDR2: SGHTA and FQGNSA. This CDR3 is 15 amino acids long. This CDR3 reads CASSLEGTGYGGYTF. In DNA form, the CDR3 reads TGTGCCAGCAGCTTAGAAGGGACAGGGTACGGTGGCTACACCTTC.

The V call is TRBV12-3 or TRBV12-4, the J call TRBJ2-5; TRBD2 is a possible D gene (5 bases). The length of the CDR3 is 13 residues. The V end lost 7 bases, the J end lost 9 bases, and 18 bases lay between the germline ends. The CDR3 bases are TGTGCCAGCACCCCATCAGTTGAGAGGGCCCAGTACTTC. Protein sequence: CASTPSVERAQYF.

The genes are TRBV27 and TRBJ2-1, with a tentative D call TRBD1 (6 bases). Trimming left V 3 bases short and J 10 bases short, with 10 bases between. The CDR3 spans 12 residues. The V gene's germline CDR1 is MNHEY and CDR2 SMNVEV (reference sequence). The CDR3, as DNA: TGTGCCAGCAGTTTTTCGGACAGAGAGCAGTTCTTC. Protein sequence: CASSFSDREQFF.

A single count supports this clone. The J gene is TRBJ2-3, the V gene TRBV5-1; 9 bases match TRBD1. V trimming: 4 bases; J trimming: 5 bases; junction bases outside the gene matches: 5. Germline V gene data show CDR1 as SGHRS and CDR2 as YFSETQ. The CDR3 has 14 amino acids. The CDR3 spells CASSLDRGRDTQYF. CDR3 coding DNA: TGCGCCAGCAGCCTGGACAGGGGACGAGATACGCAGTATTTT.

V gene TRBV7-9 combines with J gene TRBJ1-2; D unresolved. Germline-derived CDR1 and CDR2 are SEHNR and FQNEAQ (reference sequence). The CDR3 is made up of 14 amino acids. The V end was cut by 1 base, the J end by 2 bases, with 8 bases between. DNA for the CDR3: TGTGCCAGCAGCTTAGTTACAACGAACTATGGCTACACCTTC. As protein: CASSLVTTNYGYTF.

The chain links TRBV27 to TRBJ2-5; 12 bases align to TRBD2. Per the germline V gene, CDR1 is MNHEY and CDR2 is SMNVEV (reference sequence). There are 15 residues in the CDR3. The junction had 5 bases not matched to a gene; V was cut back by 5 bases and J by 4 bases. CDR3 DNA sequence: TGTGCCAGCAGTCCAGGACTAGCGGGGTTAGAGACCCAGTACTTC. Translation: CASSPGLAGLETQYF.

The chain links TRBV12-5 to TRBJ2-7; weak D call: TRBD1 (6 bases). Trimming took off 6 bases at V and 6 bases at J, with 18 bases between the two ends. Germline CDR1 reads LGHNT; CDR2 reads FRNRAP. This CDR3 is built from 14 residues. The CDR3, as DNA: TGTGCTAGTGGACGGGACATCCTTGAGAGCGAGCAGTACTTC. This encodes CASGRDILESEQYF.

V gene TRBV18 combines with J gene TRBJ2-3; D is unresolved. V shed 8 bases and J shed 2 bases, with 20 bases lying between them. In germline, CDR1 is KGHSH, CDR2 LQKENI. This CDR3 has 16 amino acids. CDR3 nucleotide sequence: TGTGCCAGCCTCCTCCCAACCCCCAAACACACAGATACGCAGTATTTT. This encodes CASLLPTPKHTDTQYF.

The chain employs TRBV7-2 and TRBJ2-3; D perhaps matches TRBD2 (5 bases). The CDR3 covers 18 residues. The V end was cut by 2 bases, the J end by 0 bases, with 18 bases between. Germline CDR1 reads SGHTA; CDR2 reads FQGNSA. The CDR3 DNA follows: TGTGCCAGCAGCTTAAGGCCGAGGGTGGGGATTAGCACAGATACGCAGTATTTT. As protein: CASSLRPRVGISTDTQYF.

The rearrangement joins TRBV10-3 to TRBJ2-7; D is possibly TRBD2 (5 bases). Germline CDR1 is ENHRY and CDR2 is SYGVKD. The CDR3 is made up of 13 amino acids. V lost 6 bases and J lost 3, with 12 bases in between. The CDR3 here is CAIRAGAGYEQYF. The CDR3 bases are TGTGCCATCAGAGCTGGTGCGGGCTACGAGCAGTACTTC.

CDR3 sequence (DNA): TGTGCCTGGAGTGTACCCCGGGGGGCGCAAGAGACCCAGTACTTC. It specifies CAWSVPRGAQETQYF. V is TRBV30 and J is TRBJ2-5; possibly TRBD2 for D (7 bases). There are 15 residues in the CDR3. V shed 0 bases and J shed 2 bases, with 13 bases lying between them. Germline CDR1 reads GTSNPN; CDR2 reads SVGIG (reference sequence).

The chain links TRBV5-5 to TRBJ1-2; possible D gene TRBD1, 5 bases. V dropped 4 bases and J dropped 2 bases, with 9 bases sitting between them. Germline-derived CDR1 and CDR2 are SGHKS and YYEKEE (reference sequence). This CDR3 comprises 13 residues. CDR3 DNA sequence: TGTGCCAGCAGCCGTAGACAGAACTATGGCTACACCTTC. This encodes CASSRRQNYGYTF.

V and J are TRBV5-4 and TRBJ1-4, with D possibly being TRBD1 (6 bases). Germline CDR1 and CDR2: SGHNT and YYREEE (reference sequence). V was trimmed by 2 bases and J by 3 bases, leaving 11 bases between them. There are 15 residues in the CDR3. The CDR3 is CASSLTTGSNEKLFF. The DNA of the CDR3 is TGTGCCAGCAGCTTAACCACAGGGTCTAATGAAAAACTGTTTTTT.

V and J are TRBV9 and TRBJ2-4; 10 bases match TRBD2. Germline-derived CDR1 and CDR2 are SGDLS and YYNGEE. The CDR3 is made up of 16 amino acids. J gave up 3 bases and V 4 bases, and 7 bases lay outside the gene matches. For the CDR3, the DNA is TGTGCCAGCAGCCACAGCGGGGGGGCAGTCAAAAACATTCAGTACTTC. It is translated as CASSHSGGAVKNIQYF.

V is TRBV5-4 and J is TRBJ2-2, with TRBD2 identical over 9 bases. V trimming: 4 bases; J trimming: 7 bases; junction bases outside the gene matches: 5. This CDR3 region has 14 residues. Germline V CDR1 and CDR2: SGHNT, YYREEE (reference sequence). This CDR3 reads CASSQLAGDGELFF. The CDR3 DNA is TGTGCCAGCAGCCAATTAGCGGGGGACGGGGAGCTGTTTTTT.

This clone was detected once. The DNA of the CDR3 is TGCGCCAGCAGCTATGGAGATAGCGGGGGCGATACGCAGTATTTT. This gives the protein CASSYGDSGGDTQYF. This chain connects TRBV5-1 to TRBJ2-3, with 9 bases fitting TRBD2. Germline CDR1 and CDR2: SGHRS and YFSETQ. The CDR3 is 15 amino acids. The V and J ends lost 3 bases and 6 bases, in that order; junction bases with no gene match: 8.

The chain combines TRBV18 with TRBJ2-7; the match to TRBD2 covers 10 bases. Germline trimming cut 5 bases from V and 1 base from J; bases unmatched to any gene: 5. The germline CDR1 and CDR2 sequences are KGHSH and LQKENI. The CDR3 runs to 15 residues. CDR3 loop: CASSSRTSGSYEQYF. In DNA form, the CDR3 reads TGTGCCAGCTCATCGAGGACTAGCGGTTCCTACGAGCAGTACTTC. Using reference TRBV18 and TRBJ2-7 for the parts outside the CDR3, the full variable domain is NAGVMQNPRHLVRRRGQEARLRCSPMKGHSHVYWYRQLPEEGLKFMVYLQKENIIDESGMPKERFSAEFPKEGPSILRIQQVVRGDSAAYFCASSSRTSGSYEQYFGPGTRLTVT.

The chain links TRBV2 to TRBJ1-5; D uncertain. The CDR3 has 14 amino acids. Germline CDR1 and CDR2: SNHLY and FYNNEI. V lost 4 bases to trimming and J lost 6 bases, with 13 bases between them. The CDR3 loop is CASSVFGDGQPQHF. CDR3 in DNA: TGTGCCAGCAGTGTGTTCGGGGATGGTCAGCCCCAGCATTTT.